The source of this T cell receptor beta chain is a study of early T cells in non-severe SARS-CoV-2 infection. Study-wide background: Alpha and beta chains were unpaired, from unsorted whole-blood bulk RNA.

There are a few counts of this clonotype. Its antigen remains unidentified. This CDR3 region has 15 residues. Trimming cost V 4 bases and J 6 bases, with 17 bases left between them. CDR1 and CDR2 from the germline V gene are SGHTA and FQGNSA. Individual cDNA molecules were tagged with unique molecular identifiers. From the 5' RACE reads, TCRdb called clonotypes with MiXCR, one entry per CDR3 protein. The repertoire holds about 60,000 distinct CDR3 sequences, with roughly 12% as singletons. Regarding the study as a whole: Database matching using VDJdb favored anti-spike CD8 responses, with private and CD4 specificities left missing.

The clonotype originates from an adult who was a healthcare worker with PCR-confirmed SARS-CoV-2 infection or an uninfected control (not recorded which). The sequencing input was whole blood. The V call is TRBV7-2, the J call TRBJ2-3; D unresolved. The CDR3 loop is CASSSSGRAGDTQYF. In DNA, the CDR3 is TGTGCCAGCAGCTCTTCAGGACGGGCTGGGGATACGCAGTATTTT.